Listed here are 20 T cell receptor beta chains from one sample, sequenced in a study of cytomegalovirus exposure and HLA in healthy donors. Vbeta (60) and Jbeta (13) primers were used in the PCR. The repertoire was sequenced with immunoSEQ multiplex PCR; TCRdb's copy has only in-frame clones and lacks some. The repertoire consists of approximately 100,000 clones, with roughly 70% occurring once and the leading ten covering around 3%. Sequencing input: PBMCs. The origin of the receptors is a male donor in good health and CMV-seropositive.

This clone was counted a few times. V is TRBV6-1 and J is TRBJ2-3; the D gene is possibly TRBD1 (6 bases). Germline CDR1 MNHNS, CDR2 SASEGT. The CDR3 extends over 14 amino acids. Between the trimmed V and J ends, which lost 5 bases and 2 bases, there was a span of 11 bases. The CDR3 protein is CASSLQGTTDTQYF. CDR3 DNA sequence: TGTGCCAGCAGTCTACAGGGTACCACAGATACGCAGTATTTT.

This clone has just one count. J is TRBJ1-6 and V is TRBV7-3; maybe TRBD1 (5 bases). Trimming removed 5 bases from V and 4 bases from J, with 12 bases in between. CDR3 length: 15 residues. Germline CDR1 SGHTA, CDR2 FQGTGA. This CDR3 reads CASSEGDFYNSPLHF. The CDR3 region has the DNA TGTGCCAGCAGCGAAGGGGACTTTTATAATTCACCCCTCCACTTT.

In its sample, this clone ranks as medium-sized. The rearrangement joins TRBV13 to TRBJ2-7; possible D gene TRBD1, 5 bases. The CDR3 has 15 residues. CDR1 is PRHDT and CDR2 is FYEKMQ in the germline V gene (reference sequence). Trimming cost V 6 bases and J 3 bases, with 18 bases left between them. CDR3 bases: TGTGCCAGCAGACTCCAGGGATCTCATGGCTACGAGCAGTACTTC. Its protein is CASRLQGSHGYEQYF.

A remark on this clone: One junction end disagrees with the germline gene, perhaps due to a read error. The chain employs TRBV10-1 and TRBJ2-7; TRBD2 matches at 9 bases. Germline V gene lookup returns CDR1 WNHNN and CDR2 SYGVQD (reference sequence). CDR3 length: 15 residues. CDR3 DNA sequence: TGCGCCAGGAGTGAAGGACTAGCGTACCCCTACGAGCAGTACTTC. Residues: CARSEGLAYPYEQYF.

The chain's CDR3 is CSVTLGGNYGYTF. CDR3 nucleotides: TGCAGCGTAACGTTAGGGGGCAACTATGGCTACACCTTC. The chain joins TRBV29-1 to TRBJ1-2; 7 bases map to TRBD1. The germline V gene has CDR1 SQVTM and CDR2 ANQGSEA. V lost 6 bases and J lost 2; bases outside the gene matches: 6. This CDR3 has 13 residues.

This sequence joins TRBV2 and TRBJ1-4; no clear D gene. The CDR3 loop spans 15 amino acids. V shed 2 bases and J shed 7 bases, with 14 bases lying between them. Germline values: CDR1 SNHLY, CDR2 FYNNEI. CDR3 residues: CASSETPGRREKLFF. DNA for the CDR3: TGTGCCAGCAGTGAAACACCGGGAAGGCGTGAAAAACTGTTTTTT.

The rearrangement links TRBV18 to TRBJ1-5, with D unresolved. Looked up from germline, CDR1 is KGHSH and CDR2 is LQKENI. V was clipped by 8 bases and J by 0 bases, with 5 bases between them. The CDR3 consists of 12 residues. CDR3 nucleotide sequence: TGTGCCAGCGCCTATAGCAATCAGCCCCAGCATTTT. Amino acid sequence: CASAYSNQPQHF.

V and J are TRBV7-2 and TRBJ2-7; 7 nucleotides align to TRBD2. Trimming took 6 bases from V and 4 from J; bases not matched to a gene: 12. CDR3 size: 15 residues. The V gene's germline CDR1 is SGHTA and CDR2 FQGNSA. Here the CDR3 reads CASSHGAGVPYEQYF. The DNA of the CDR3 is TGTGCCAGCAGTCACGGGGCGGGGGTTCCTTACGAGCAGTACTTC.

The CDR3 DNA reads as TGCGCCAGCAGCCAAATTAGCGGGAGGTCTACCGGGGAGCTGTTTTTT. Amino acids: CASSQISGRSTGELFF. The chain links TRBV4-3 to TRBJ2-2; 10 bases fit TRBD2. Germline trimming cut 2 bases from V and 5 bases from J; bases unmatched to any gene: 5. The CDR3 extends over 16 amino acids. Germline CDR1 is LGHNA and CDR2 is YSLEER.

The chain employs TRBV7-7 and TRBJ2-1, with 14 bases identical to TRBD2. The CDR3 consists of 15 residues. V dropped 5 bases and J dropped 8; count of bases not matched to a gene: 5. Germline V CDR1 and CDR2: SSHAT, FNYEAQ (reference sequence). CDR3 sequence (DNA): TGTGCCAGCAGCCCAGGACTAGCGGGGGGTTATGAGCAGTTCTTC. Translation: CASSPGLAGGYEQFF. The whole variable domain, filled in from reference TRBV7-7 and TRBJ2-1, reads GAGVSQSPRYKVTKRGQDVTLRCDPISSHATLYWYQQALGQGPEFLTYFNYEAQPDKSGLPSDRFSAERPEGSISTLTIQRTEQRDSAMYRCASSPGLAGGYEQFFGPGTRLTVL.

This chain joins TRBV4-3 and TRBJ1-4; the D is unclear. The germline CDR1 and CDR2 sequences are LGHNA and YSLEER. This CDR3 is built from 13 residues. Deletions cut 2 bases from V and 8 bases from J, with 9 bases between. The CDR3, as DNA: TGCGCCAGCAGCCAAAAAAATGGCGAAAAACTGTTTTTT. It specifies CASSQKNGEKLFF.

The chain carries TRBV2 and TRBJ2-3; TRBD2 matches 12 bases. With 6 bases clipped from V and 6 bases from J, the junction kept 4 bases outside the gene matches. Germline lookup yields CDR1 SNHLY and CDR2 FYNNEI. This CDR3 has 14 amino acids. The CDR3, as DNA: TGTGCCAGCAGGACTAGCGGGAGAGGCGATACGCAGTATTTT. It yields the protein CASRTSGRGDTQYF.

The genes are TRBV12-5 and TRBJ2-5, with TRBD1 identical over 8 bases. Germline V gene sequence: CDR1 LGHNT, CDR2 FRNRAP. The CDR3 has 14 residues. J lost 4 bases, V lost 2 bases, and 3 bases had no gene match. The CDR3 loop is CASGLSGGGETQYF. Written as DNA, the CDR3 is TGTGCTAGTGGTTTGTCAGGGGGCGGAGAGACCCAGTACTTC.

The chain uses TRBV25-1 and TRBJ2-7; TRBD2 matches 7 bases. V was pared by 1 base and J by 2 bases, with 11 bases of the junction left unmatched. Germline lookup yields CDR1 MGHDK and CDR2 SYGVNS. The CDR3 sequence is 17 residues long. Here the CDR3 DNA reads TGTGCCAGCAGTGAATCTGGAACTAGCGTTACCACCTACGAGCAGTACTTC. Its translation: CASSESGTSVTTYEQYF.

This clone appeared once. The V call is TRBV19, the J call TRBJ2-7, with 11 bases identical to TRBD1. The CDR3 consists of 14 residues. Germline CDR1 and CDR2: LNHDA and SQIVND (reference sequence). With 6 bases clipped from V and 2 bases from J, the junction kept 3 bases outside the gene matches. CDR3 DNA sequence: TGTGCCAGTAGAGAGGGACAGGGGGCCTACGAGCAGTACTTC. It translates to CASREGQGAYEQYF.

This clone was observed a handful of times. This CDR3 reads CASSQIRRQGNQPQHF. The CDR3 region has the DNA TGCGCCAGCAGTCAAATCCGGCGACAGGGCAATCAGCCCCAGCATTTT. V is TRBV23-1 and J is TRBJ1-5; possibly TRBD1 for D (6 bases). TRBV23-1 qualifies as an ORF whose function is uncertain. V was clipped by 2 bases and J by 2 bases, with 13 bases between them. The CDR3 loop spans 16 amino acids.

The chain is built from TRBV27 and TRBJ2-7; perhaps TRBD1 as D (6 bases). The CDR3 is 12 residues long. The germline V gene has CDR1 MNHEY and CDR2 SMNVEV (reference sequence). Trimming took off 5 bases at V and 1 base at J, with 6 bases between the two ends. In DNA, the CDR3 is TGTGCCAGCAGTCAGGGGTCCTACGAGCAGTACTTC. Translating gives CASSQGSYEQYF.

J is TRBJ1-2 and V is TRBV5-1; possible D gene TRBD1, 6 bases. V dropped 0 bases and J dropped 2 bases, with 23 bases sitting between them. In germline, CDR1 is SGHRS, CDR2 YFSETQ. CDR3 length: 19 residues. The DNA for the CDR3 is TGCGCCAGCAGCTTGGGGCCGGGACAAGGGGCCTCCAGGAACTATGGCTACACCTTC. Its translation is CASSLGPGQGASRNYGYTF.

The rearrangement uses TRBV7-2 and TRBJ2-7, with D possibly being TRBD2 (5 bases). The germline gives CDR1 SGHTA, CDR2 FQGNSA. The CDR3 has 13 amino acids. Between the trimmed V and J ends, which lost 4 bases and 7 bases, there was a span of 14 bases. The CDR3 region has the DNA TGTGCCAGCAGCTCCGGACTGCCTACAGAGCAGTACTTC. Encoded protein: CASSSGLPTEQYF.

The rearrangement joins TRBV10-3 to TRBJ2-1, with D possibly TRBD2 on 5 matching bases. In germline, CDR1 is ENHRY, CDR2 SYGVKD. V was cut by 11 bases and J by 5 bases, with 19 bases left in between. The CDR3 runs 14 residues. CDR3 sequence: CASHGHLTNNEQFF. CDR3 nucleotides: TGTGCCTCCCACGGGCACCTGACTAACAATGAGCAGTTCTTC.